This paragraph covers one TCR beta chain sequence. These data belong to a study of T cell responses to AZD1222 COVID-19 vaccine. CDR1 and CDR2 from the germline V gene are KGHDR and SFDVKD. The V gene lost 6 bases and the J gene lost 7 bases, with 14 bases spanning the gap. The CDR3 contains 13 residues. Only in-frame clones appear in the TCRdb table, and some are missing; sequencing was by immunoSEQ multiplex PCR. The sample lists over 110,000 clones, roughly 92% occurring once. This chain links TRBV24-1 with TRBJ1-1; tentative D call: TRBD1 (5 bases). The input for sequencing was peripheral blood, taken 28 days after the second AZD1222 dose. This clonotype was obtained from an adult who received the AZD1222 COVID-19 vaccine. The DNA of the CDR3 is TGTGCCACCAGTCCGGGACCGGCGGGTGAAGCTTTCTTT. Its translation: CATSPGPAGEAFF.